These T cell receptor beta chains were read from a single sample in a study of blood T cell repertoires in COVID-19. Only in-frame clones appear in the TCRdb table, and some are missing; sequencing was by immunoSEQ multiplex PCR. Of more than 95,000 clones in the sample, about three quarters were seen once. Input material: peripheral blood. These receptors were taken from a man aged 65 to 79 with acute or convalescent COVID-19. The CDR3 runs from the conserved cysteine through the conserved F or W. The D gene is left open where the match is weak. Where a row states a size, it is once, few, many or the class of an expanded clone; other rows omit it.

CDR3 DNA	CDR3 protein	J gene	clone size	D gene	V gene
TGTGCCAGCAGCCGCAATAGCGGATGGGTTTACAATGAGCAGTTCTTC	CASSRNSGWVYNEQFF	TRBJ2-1	NA	NA	TRBV5-6
TGTGCCACCAGTGATGCCGCCCCCGGGGTAGGGGAGACCCAGTACTTC	CATSDAAPGVGETQYF	TRBJ2-5	once	NA	TRBV24-1
TGTGCCAGCAGCGGGACAGGGGGTCCCGGGGAGCTGTTTTTT	CASSGTGGPGELFF	TRBJ2-2	NA	TRBD1	TRBV6-5
TGTGCCAGCAGCGTAGCTGGTAGCGGGAGCATAAATGAGCAGTTCTTC	CASSVAGSGSINEQFF	TRBJ2-1	NA	TRBD2	TRBV9
TGTGCCAGCAGCCTGCGTCCTTTGCCCAACGTCCTGACTTTC	CASSLRPLPNVLTF	TRBJ2-6	NA	NA	TRBV7-8
TGTGCCAGCTCCACCGGGAATGAGCAGTTCTTC	CASSTGNEQFF	TRBJ2-1	NA	NA	TRBV18
TGCAGCTCGGGACAGGGGGCGAATGAGCAGTTCTTC	CSSGQGANEQFF	TRBJ2-1	NA	TRBD1	TRBV29-1
TGTGCCAGCAGCCGACCCAGGGGGAGTGCCAAAAACATTCAGTACTTC	CASSRPRGSAKNIQYF	TRBJ2-4	NA	TRBD1	TRBV28
TGTGCCAGCAGTTATATCGGCAGGGGGCGGGATAATGAGCAGTTCTTC	CASSYIGRGRDNEQFF	TRBJ2-1	NA	TRBD1	TRBV6-5
TGTGCCAGCAGCTCGGCTAGCGGGAGGGCCTACGAGCAGTACTTC	CASSSASGRAYEQYF	TRBJ2-7	NA	TRBD2	TRBV5-6
TGTGCCAGCAGCATCTGGGACAGGGGGGCCTATGGCTACACCTTC	CASSIWDRGAYGYTF	TRBJ1-2	NA	TRBD1	TRBV11-2
TGTGCCAGCAGCTTTACAGGTACGGGTTTGGTCTACAATGAGCAGTTCTTC	CASSFTGTGLVYNEQFF	TRBJ2-1	NA	NA	TRBV7-3
TGTGCCAGCAGCAAAGGACAGGGTTCCTACAATGAGCAGTTCTTC	CASSKGQGSYNEQFF	TRBJ2-1	few	TRBD1	TRBV7-9
TGTGCCAGCAGTTTTAGGCAGGATAATAGAGAGACCCAGTACTTC	CASSFRQDNRETQYF	TRBJ2-5	NA	NA	TRBV27
TGCAGCGTTGAAGACGCAGCAGATACGCAGTATTTT	CSVEDAADTQYF	TRBJ2-3	NA	NA	TRBV29-1
TGTGCCAGCAGTCCCCCCCCCGGACAGGGGGCCCATAATTCACCCCTCCACTTT	CASSPPPGQGAHNSPLHF	TRBJ1-6	NA	TRBD1	TRBV28
TGTGCCAGCAGCCTTCAGGGGGCGAATCAGCCCCAGCATTTT	CASSLQGANQPQHF	TRBJ1-5	NA	TRBD1	TRBV6-5